This T cell receptor (beta chain) was captured by sequencing in a study of T cell responses to AZD1222 COVID-19 vaccine. General study points: The study reported that nearly half of spike-specific TCRs target unmutated variant regions. Vaccine-associated CD4 TCRs spanned spike, dominant at 160-218 and 743-854.

Assay: immunoSEQ multiplex PCR; the TCRdb copy retains only in-frame clones and omits some. Here the sample spans fewer than 110,000 clones, 87% being singletons. In the case of this clone: Its target is unknown.

With 0 bases clipped from V and 8 bases from J, the junction kept 9 bases outside the gene matches. This CDR3 comprises 17 residues. From germline, CDR1 is LGHDT and CDR2 YNNKEL (reference sequence). The sequencing used peripheral blood, collected 28 days after the second AZD1222 dose. The clonotype originates from an adult who received the AZD1222 COVID-19 vaccine. The chain has TRBV3-1 (or the pseudogene TRBV3-2) and TRBJ2-2; 10 bases line up with TRBD2. CDR3 nucleotide sequence: TGTGCCAGCAGCCAAGATATTAGCGGGAGGCCGTGGGGGGAGCTGTTTTTT. This translates into CASSQDISGRPWGELFF.